What follows describes a single T cell receptor beta chain. This clone was counted between two and nine times. The target of this receptor is not known. No much larger clone is present one base from it, and per-base qualities are unavailable. The record originates from a study of beta chain features in type 1 diabetes (dated by TCRdb to the late 2010s). Background on the whole study: No differences in mean age, gender distribution, total cell number or subset yield were found between patients and healthy donors. Whereas all 30 or so donors provided naive and central memory subsets, regulatory and stem cell-like memory subsets were isolated from just 8 patients and roughly 8 healthy donors. Across all samples, 90 million to 130 million sorted cells were examined, and cell number per subset correlated strongly with RNA yield. In the study, TCRB repertoires of sorted circulating CD4+ T cell subsets from recently diagnosed type 1 diabetes patients were compared with those of matched healthy donors. Summary of the overall study and its limitations: HLA sub-analyses involved small numbers of individuals, so any influence of HLA type on TCRB rearrangement remained unresolved. Naive, central memory and regulatory TCRB repertoires appeared more similar among patients than among healthy donors. Type 1 diabetes patients showed a moderate but significant shortening of TCRB CDR3 length in all four CD4+ subsets. Because cDNA was sequenced instead of genomic DNA, highly expressing activated cells could be over-represented, though the groups showed no difference in activation or CD3 levels. Shorter templates might be favored by PCR, yet because patient and control samples were amplified and corrected together, any such skew would affect both groups equally. At VDJ recombination sites, patients with type 1 diabetes made fewer insertions and deleted more nucleotides, a pattern implying thymic rearrangement abnormalities.

For CDR1 and CDR2, the germline V gene lists MNHNS and SASEGT. V drops 2 bases and J drops 3 bases, leaving 11 bases in between. The CDR3 goes from the cysteine to the phenylalanine over 15 residues. Just the 45-base CDR3 DNA is kept, in frame starting at base 1. From each donor, a single peripheral blood sample of 100 to 150 mL on average was drawn into heparinised tubes. Using a panel that included CD45RO, CCR7, CD25, CD127, CD95 and CD27, naive, central memory, regulatory and stem cell-like memory CD4+ T cells were sorted on a BD FACSAria II. All sorted populations exceeded 98% purity. PBMCs were isolated right away by Lymphoprep density gradient centrifugation and were stained directly, without culture. Samples were stained and sorted in pairs, with one healthy donor and one patient per experiment, so that batch effects were minimized. The entire isolated RNA was reverse transcribed using the High Capacity cDNA Reverse Transcription Kit, and thus expressed TCRB transcripts were sequenced. Deep immunoSEQ sequencing was applied to naive, central memory and regulatory T cell samples, giving an average of about 3.57 million total reads per sample. Sorted cells were lysed in RLT buffer, and RNA was extracted using DNase-treated RNeasy Micro or Mini kits according to cell number. To prevent cross-contamination, every cell subset was processed on its own, while patient and healthy donor samples were processed together. The immunoSEQ multiplex PCR was used to amplify TCRB sequences from cDNA, generating 87-bp fragments that spanned the CDR3 region. Amplicons were sequenced on the Illumina HiSeq platform. For the original study's pipeline: PCR bias was corrected computationally using synthetic template baselines, and reads within Hamming distance 2 were collapsed, with unmergeable singletons discarded. Reads were aligned against IMGT so that V, D and J genes, CDR3 length and insertions or deletions at six rearrangement sites could be assigned. Within each subset, clonotype counts were normalized to sorted cell number, and only after that were true diversity and Gini coefficients computed with the tcR R package. The overlap coefficient, calculated on TCRB nucleotide sequences, was used to quantify repertoire sharing. Out-of-frame TCRB sequences from naive cells were analyzed as a proxy for the pre-selection repertoire. Sourced from immuneACCESS, this table was stored by TCRdb with only in-frame sequences that have V and J called. A share of the clones is absent; for the studies checked, an unresolved V gene accounts for under half, and the remainder has no known explanation. V and J calls and clone size follow that table, whereas D and trimming were derived from the DNA. The sample has fewer than 900,000 clones on record, around a sixth of them singletons. The top ten hold around 0.02% of the sample.

The origin of this receptor is a young woman in good health. The V and J segments used are TRBV6-1 and TRBJ1-5; the D gene cannot be resolved reliably. Sequenced sample: naive CD4+ T cells from blood. The intended sense of this specimen's cell subset or site label: true naive CD4+ T cells. The nucleotide sequence is TGTGCCAGCAGTGAAATAGGTGTAACCAATCAGCCCCAGCATTTT. This is translated as CASSEIGVTNQPQHF.